This T cell receptor beta chain was obtained from a study of blood T cell repertoires in COVID-19. Overall study: Both acute and convalescent COVID-19 samples were obtained from the United States, Italy and Spain.

Clinical history reported by participants formed the basis on which cohorts were assigned. For recovered donors of Cohort 3, there were two negative PCRs, clearance, or symptom resolution. V gave up 8 bases and J gave up 3 bases, with 11 bases separating them. Germline V gene sequence: CDR1 SEHNR, CDR2 FQNEAQ (reference sequence). This CDR3 spans 13 amino acids. Profiled with immunoSEQ multiplex PCR; TCRdb holds only in-frame clones, not every one. The sample contains some 240,000 clones, 84% of which appear only once. The receptor comes from a man in his fifties who had recovered from COVID-19. V gene TRBV7-9 combines with J gene TRBJ1-3; D remains ambiguous. Sequencing was done on a sample of PBMCs or T cells enriched from blood (not recorded which). The DNA of the CDR3 is TGTGCCAGCGTTGGCGGAGATGGAAACACCATATATTTT. Its protein is CASVGGDGNTIYF.